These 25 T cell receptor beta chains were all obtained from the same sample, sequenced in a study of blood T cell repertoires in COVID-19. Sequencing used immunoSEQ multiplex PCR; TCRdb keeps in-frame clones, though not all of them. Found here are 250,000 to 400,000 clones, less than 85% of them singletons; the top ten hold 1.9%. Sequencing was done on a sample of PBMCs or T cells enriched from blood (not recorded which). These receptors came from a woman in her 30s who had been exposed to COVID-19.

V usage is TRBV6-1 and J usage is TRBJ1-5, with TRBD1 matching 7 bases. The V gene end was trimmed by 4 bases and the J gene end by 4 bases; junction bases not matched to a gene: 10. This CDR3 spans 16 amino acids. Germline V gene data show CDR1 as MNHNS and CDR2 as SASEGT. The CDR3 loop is CASSVQNRGGNQPQHF. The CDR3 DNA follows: TGTGCCAGCAGTGTCCAGAACAGGGGCGGGAATCAGCCCCAGCATTTT.

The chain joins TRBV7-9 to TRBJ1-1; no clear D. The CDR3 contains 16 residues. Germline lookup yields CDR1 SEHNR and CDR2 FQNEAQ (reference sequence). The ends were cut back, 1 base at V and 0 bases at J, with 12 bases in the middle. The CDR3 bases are TGTGCCAGCAGCTTAGGTTGGCAGAACATGAACACTGAAGCTTTCTTT. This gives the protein CASSLGWQNMNTEAFF.

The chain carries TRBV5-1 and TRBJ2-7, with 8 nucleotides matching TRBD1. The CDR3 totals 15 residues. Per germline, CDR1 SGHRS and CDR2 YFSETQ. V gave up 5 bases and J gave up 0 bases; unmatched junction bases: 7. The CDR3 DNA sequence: TGCGCCAGCAGTGGTGGACAGGGCCTCTCCTACGAGCAGTACTTC. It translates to CASSGGQGLSYEQYF.

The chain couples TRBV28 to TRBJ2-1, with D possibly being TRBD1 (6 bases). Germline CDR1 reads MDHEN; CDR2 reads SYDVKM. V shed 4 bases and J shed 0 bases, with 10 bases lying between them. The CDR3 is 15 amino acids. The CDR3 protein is CASSSPTGSYNEQFF. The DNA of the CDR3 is TGTGCCAGCAGTTCCCCGACAGGCTCCTACAATGAGCAGTTCTTC. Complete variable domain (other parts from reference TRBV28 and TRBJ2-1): DVKVTQSSRYLVKRTGEKVFLECVQDMDHENMFWYRQDPGLGLRLIYFSYDVKMKEKGDIPEGYSVSREKKERFSLILESASTNQTSMYLCASSSPTGSYNEQFFGPGTRLTVL.

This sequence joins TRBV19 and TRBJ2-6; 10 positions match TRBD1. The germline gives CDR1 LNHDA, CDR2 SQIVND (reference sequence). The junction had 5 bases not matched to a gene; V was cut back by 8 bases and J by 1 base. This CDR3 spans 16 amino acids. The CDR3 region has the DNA TGTGCCAGTTGGGACAGGGGAACTTCTGGGGCCAACGTCCTGACTTTC. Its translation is CASWDRGTSGANVLTF.

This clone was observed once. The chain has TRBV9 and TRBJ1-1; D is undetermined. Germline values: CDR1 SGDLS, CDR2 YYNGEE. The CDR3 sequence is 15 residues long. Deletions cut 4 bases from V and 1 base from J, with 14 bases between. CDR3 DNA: TGTGCCAGCAGCTCCCGAGGAGGTGGGAACACTGAAGCTTTCTTT. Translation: CASSSRGGGNTEAFF.

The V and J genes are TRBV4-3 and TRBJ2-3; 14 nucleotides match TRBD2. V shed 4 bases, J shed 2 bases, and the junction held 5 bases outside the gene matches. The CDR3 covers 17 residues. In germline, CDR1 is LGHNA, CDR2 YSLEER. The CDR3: CASSRGLAGGNTDTQYF. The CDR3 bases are TGCGCCAGCAGCCGTGGACTAGCGGGGGGCAACACAGATACGCAGTATTTT.

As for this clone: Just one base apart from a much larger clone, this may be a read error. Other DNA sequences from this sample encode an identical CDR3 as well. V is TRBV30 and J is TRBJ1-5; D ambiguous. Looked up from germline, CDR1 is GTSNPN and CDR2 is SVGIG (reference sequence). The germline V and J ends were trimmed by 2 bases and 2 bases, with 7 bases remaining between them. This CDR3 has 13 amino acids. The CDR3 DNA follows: TGTGCCTGGAGTTCTCGGGGCAATCAGCCCCAGCATTTT. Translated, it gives CAWSSRGNQPQHF.

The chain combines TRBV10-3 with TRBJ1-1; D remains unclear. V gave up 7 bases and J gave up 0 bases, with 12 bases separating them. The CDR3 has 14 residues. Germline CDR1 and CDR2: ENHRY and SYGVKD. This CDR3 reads CAITEEGLNTEAFF. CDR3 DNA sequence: TGTGCCATCACCGAAGAGGGCTTGAACACTGAAGCTTTCTTT.

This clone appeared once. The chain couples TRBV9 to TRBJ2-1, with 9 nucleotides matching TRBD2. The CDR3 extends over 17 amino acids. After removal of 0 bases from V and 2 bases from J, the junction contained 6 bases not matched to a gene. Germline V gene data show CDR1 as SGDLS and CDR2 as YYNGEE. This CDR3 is CASSVELTSGPYNEQFF. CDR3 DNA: TGTGCCAGCAGCGTAGAATTGACTAGCGGCCCCTACAATGAGCAGTTCTTC.

CDR3 in amino acids: CASATRGAYNEQFF. CDR3 DNA sequence: TGTGCCAGCGCGACGCGGGGGGCCTACAATGAGCAGTTCTTC. This chain connects TRBV28 to TRBJ2-1, with TRBD2 matching 8 bases. The germline gives CDR1 MDHEN, CDR2 SYDVKM. V trimming: 8 bases; J trimming: 2 bases; junction bases outside the gene matches: 5. CDR3 size: 14 residues.

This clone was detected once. In DNA form, the CDR3 reads TGTGCCATCAGCCCTGGGCAGGGGAGCTATGGCTACACCTTC. Translation gives CAISPGQGSYGYTF. The rearrangement joins TRBV10-3 to TRBJ1-2, with a tentative D call TRBD1 (6 bases). V lost 6 bases and J lost 4, with 15 bases in between. The CDR3 is made up of 14 amino acids. In germline, CDR1 is ENHRY, CDR2 SYGVKD.

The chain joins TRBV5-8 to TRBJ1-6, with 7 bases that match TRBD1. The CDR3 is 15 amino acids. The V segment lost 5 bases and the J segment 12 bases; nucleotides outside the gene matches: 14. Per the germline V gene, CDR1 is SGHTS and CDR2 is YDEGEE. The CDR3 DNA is TGTGCCAGCAGAGCCCCCCGGGACAGCTGGGTACCCCTCCACTTT. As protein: CASRAPRDSWVPLHF.

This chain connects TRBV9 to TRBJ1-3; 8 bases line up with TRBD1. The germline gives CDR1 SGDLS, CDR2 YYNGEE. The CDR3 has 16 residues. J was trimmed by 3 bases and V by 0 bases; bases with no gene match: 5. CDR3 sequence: CASSVGQGAGGNTIYF. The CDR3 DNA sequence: TGTGCCAGCAGCGTAGGCCAGGGGGCGGGTGGAAACACCATATATTTT.

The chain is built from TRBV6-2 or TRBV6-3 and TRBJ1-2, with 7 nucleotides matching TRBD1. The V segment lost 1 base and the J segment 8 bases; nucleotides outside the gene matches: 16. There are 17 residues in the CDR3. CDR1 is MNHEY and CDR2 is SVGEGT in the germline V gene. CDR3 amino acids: CASSYFSLRQGSKGYTF. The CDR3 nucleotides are TGTGCCAGCAGTTACTTTAGTCTCCGACAGGGTTCGAAAGGCTACACCTTC.

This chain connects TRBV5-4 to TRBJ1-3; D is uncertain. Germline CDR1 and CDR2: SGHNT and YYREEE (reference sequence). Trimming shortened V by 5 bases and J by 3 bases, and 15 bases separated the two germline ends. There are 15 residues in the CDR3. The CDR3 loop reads CASRAGGEYGNTIYF. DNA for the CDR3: TGTGCCAGCAGGGCCGGAGGAGAATATGGAAACACCATATATTTT.

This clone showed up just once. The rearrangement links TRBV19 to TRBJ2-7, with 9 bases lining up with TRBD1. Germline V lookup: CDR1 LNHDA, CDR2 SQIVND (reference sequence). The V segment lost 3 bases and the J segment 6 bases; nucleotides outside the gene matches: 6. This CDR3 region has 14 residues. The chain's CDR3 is CASSIWDREAEQYF. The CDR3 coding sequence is TGTGCCAGTAGTATTTGGGACAGGGAGGCCGAGCAGTACTTC.

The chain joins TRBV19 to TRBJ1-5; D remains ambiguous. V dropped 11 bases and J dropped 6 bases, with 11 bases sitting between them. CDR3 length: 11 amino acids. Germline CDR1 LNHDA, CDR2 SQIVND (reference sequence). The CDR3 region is CARGNGQPQHF. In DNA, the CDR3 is TGTGCCCGAGGCAACGGTCAGCCCCAGCATTTT. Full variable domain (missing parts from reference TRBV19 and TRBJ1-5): DGGITQSPKYLFRKEGQNVTLSCEQNLNHDAMYWYRQDPGQGLRLIYYSQIVNDFQKGDIAEGYSVSREKKESFPLTVTSAQKNPTAFYLCARGNGQPQHFGDGTRLSIL.

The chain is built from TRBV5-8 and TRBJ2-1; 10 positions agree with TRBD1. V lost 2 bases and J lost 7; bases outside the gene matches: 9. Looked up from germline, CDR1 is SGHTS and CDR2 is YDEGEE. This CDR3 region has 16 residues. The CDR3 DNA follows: TGTGCCAGCAGCTTTCGACAGGGGGCGGGTTTTAATGAGCAGTTCTTC. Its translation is CASSFRQGAGFNEQFF.

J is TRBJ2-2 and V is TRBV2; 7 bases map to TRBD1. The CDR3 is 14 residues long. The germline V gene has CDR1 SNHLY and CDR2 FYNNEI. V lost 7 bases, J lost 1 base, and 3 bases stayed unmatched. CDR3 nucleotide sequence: TGTGCCAGCAAGGACAGGCAGAACACCGGGGAGCTGTTTTTT. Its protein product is CASKDRQNTGELFF.

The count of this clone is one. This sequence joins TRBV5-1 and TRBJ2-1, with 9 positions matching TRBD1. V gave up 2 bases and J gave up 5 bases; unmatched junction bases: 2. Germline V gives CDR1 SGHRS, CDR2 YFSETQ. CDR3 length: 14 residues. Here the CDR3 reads CASSLQGADNEQFF. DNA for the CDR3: TGCGCCAGCAGCTTACAGGGGGCGGACAATGAGCAGTTCTTC.

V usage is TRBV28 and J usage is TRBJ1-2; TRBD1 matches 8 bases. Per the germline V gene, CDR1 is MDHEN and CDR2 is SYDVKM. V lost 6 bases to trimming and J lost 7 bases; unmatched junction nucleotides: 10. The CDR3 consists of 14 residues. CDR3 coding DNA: TGTGCCAGCAGCTTAGGTCAGGGGGCGCCTGGCTACACCTTC. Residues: CASSLGQGAPGYTF.

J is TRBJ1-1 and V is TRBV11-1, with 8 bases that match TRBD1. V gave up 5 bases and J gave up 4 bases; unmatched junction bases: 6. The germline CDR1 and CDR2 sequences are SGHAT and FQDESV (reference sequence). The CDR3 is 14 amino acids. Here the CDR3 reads CASSVHQGATEAFF. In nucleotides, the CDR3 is TGTGCCAGCAGCGTTCATCAGGGGGCCACTGAAGCTTTCTTT. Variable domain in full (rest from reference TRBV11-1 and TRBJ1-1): EAEVAQSPRYKITEKSQAVAFWCDPISGHATLYWYRQILGQGPELLVQFQDESVVDDSQLPKDRFSAERLKGVDSTLKIQPAELGDSAMYLCASSVHQGATEAFFGQGTRLTVV.

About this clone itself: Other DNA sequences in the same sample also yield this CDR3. The CDR3 DNA reads TGTGCCAGCAGCTCCCAAGCTAACACTGAAGCTTTCTTT. Its translation is CASSSQANTEAFF. The chain links TRBV7-9 to TRBJ1-1; D gene uncertain. Germline assignment: CDR1 SEHNR and CDR2 FQNEAQ (reference sequence). The CDR3 runs to 13 residues. V lost 4 bases to trimming and J lost 2 bases, with 8 bases between them.

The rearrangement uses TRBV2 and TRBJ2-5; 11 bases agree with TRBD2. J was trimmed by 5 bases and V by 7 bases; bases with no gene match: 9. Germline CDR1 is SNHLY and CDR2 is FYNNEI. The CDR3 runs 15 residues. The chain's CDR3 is CASKSVAGGRETQYF. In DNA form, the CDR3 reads TGTGCCAGCAAATCTGTAGCGGGGGGGCGGGAGACCCAGTACTTC.